Listed below are T cell receptor beta chains from one sample, sequenced in a study of shared clonotypes between healthy human individuals. Clones were read by immunoSEQ multiplex PCR, and TCRdb kept only the in-frame ones, dropping some. There are roughly 380,000 clones in the sample; around 96% occur only once, and about 0.34% lies in the top ten. Sample: memory CD8+ T cells sorted from blood. These receptors were taken from a man aged 30 to 45 in good health. The CDR3 runs from the conserved cysteine through the conserved F or W. A D gene is named only where the DNA matches it firmly. Clone sizes are given selectively: once, few, many, or a class where the clone is expanded.

V	D	J	size	DNA	CDR3
TRBV4-2	TRBD2	TRBJ2-1	-	TGTGCCAGCAGCCAAGTTAGAGCGGGAGGCCTAAACAATGAGCAGTTCTTC	CASSQVRAGGLNNEQFF
TRBV28	TRBD2	TRBJ2-3	-	TGTGCCAGCAGTCCCTTGCGGGACTACACAGATACGCAGTATTTT	CASSPLRDYTDTQYF
TRBV11-2	TRBD2	TRBJ2-7	-	TGTGCCAGCAGCTTAGGACCTAGACTAGCGGGAGTTTCCTACGAGCAGTACTTC	CASSLGPRLAGVSYEQYF
TRBV28	-	TRBJ2-1	-	TGTGCCAGCAGTCCCCAAGGGGGGAAGCGGGAACGGTTCTTC	CASSPQGGKRERFF
TRBV28	-	TRBJ1-5	few	TGTGCCAGCAGTTTATACAGCAATCAGCCCCAGCATTTT	CASSLYSNQPQHF
TRBV19	-	TRBJ1-5	-	TGTGCCAGTAGTATAGGGCGGACCAATCAGCCCCAGCATTTT	CASSIGRTNQPQHF
TRBV5-1	-	TRBJ2-7	-	TGCGCCAGCAGCTTGGGTCGGAACGAGCAGTACTTC	CASSLGRNEQYF
TRBV5-1	-	TRBJ2-1	-	TGCGCCAGCAGTACGCAGGGAGGCAATGAGCAGTTCTTC	CASSTQGGNEQFF
TRBV11-2	-	TRBJ1-1	once	TGTGCCAGCAGCTTAGTGGTCTCGGGGGCTTTCTTT	CASSLVVSGAFF
TRBV6-5	-	TRBJ2-7	-	TGTGCCAGCAGTTACCGTCTTCCCTACGAGCAGTACTTC	CASSYRLPYEQYF